These T cell receptor beta chains were read from a single sample in a study of blood T cells in healthy people across ages. MiXCR, run by TCRdb on the 5' RACE reads, gives a single entry per CDR3 protein. The sample holds about 400,000 distinct CDR3 sequences, 45% to 65% seen once. The sequenced sample consisted of blood. The source is a man in his sixties in good health. CDR3s include the opening cysteine and the closing phenylalanine or tryptophan. Fields, in order: CDR3 protein, CDR3 DNA, clone size, D gene, V gene, J gene. The D gene is left open where the match is weak. Not all rows give a size; the values are once, few, many and, for expanded clones, a class.

CDR3 protein: CASSGVTGNTEAFF
CDR3 DNA: TGTGCCAGCAGCGGCGTGACGGGGAACACTGAAGCTTTCTTT
clone size: few
D gene: NA
V gene: TRBV5-6
J gene: TRBJ1-1

CDR3 protein: CASSSSGTSGSHEQFF
CDR3 DNA: TGTGCCAGCAGCTCCAGCGGGACTAGCGGGAGCCATGAGCAGTTCTTC
clone size: few
D gene: TRBD2
V gene: TRBV7-2
J gene: TRBJ2-1

CDR3 protein: CTSSLSRGYTF
CDR3 DNA: TGTACCAGCAGTTTATCCCGTGGCTACACCTTC
clone size: NA
D gene: NA
V gene: TRBV12-3/TRBV12-4
J gene: TRBJ1-2

CDR3 protein: CASSQVPQRLYEKLFF
CDR3 DNA: TGCGCCAGCAGCCAAGTCCCCCAGCGACTATATGAAAAACTGTTTTTT
clone size: NA
D gene: NA
V gene: TRBV4-3
J gene: TRBJ1-4

CDR3 protein: CASSQDGDSLGSEQFF
CDR3 DNA: TGTGCCAGCAGCCAAGATGGGGACTCGCTTGGTTCCGAGCAGTTCTTC
clone size: NA
D gene: NA
V gene: TRBV4-2
J gene: TRBJ2-1

CDR3 protein: CRTGVSYNEQFF
CDR3 DNA: TGCAGGACAGGGGTCTCCTACAATGAGCAGTTCTTC
clone size: once
D gene: TRBD1
V gene: TRBV20-1
J gene: TRBJ2-1

CDR3 protein: CSARPLASGRVNEQFF
CDR3 DNA: TGCAGTGCTAGACCACTGGCTAGCGGGAGGGTTAATGAGCAGTTCTTC
clone size: many
D gene: TRBD2
V gene: TRBV20-1
J gene: TRBJ2-1

CDR3 protein: CSAIRGNEQFF
CDR3 DNA: TGCAGTGCTATCCGAGGTAATGAGCAGTTCTTC
clone size: once
D gene: NA
V gene: TRBV20-1
J gene: TRBJ2-1

CDR3 protein: CASSQGVGSGSSEETQYF
CDR3 DNA: TGTGCCAGCAGCCAGGGGGTGGGTAGCGGGAGCTCCGAAGAGACCCAGTACTTC
clone size: NA
D gene: TRBD2
V gene: TRBV7-2
J gene: TRBJ2-5

CDR3 protein: CASSSSGAGAVTQYF
CDR3 DNA: TGTGCCAGCAGCTCGTCGGGGGCGGGAGCGGTGACCCAGTACTTC
clone size: few
D gene: NA
V gene: TRBV7-9
J gene: TRBJ2-5

CDR3 protein: CASSLSNGEQYF
CDR3 DNA: TGTGCCAGCAGCTTATCGAACGGCGAGCAGTACTTC
clone size: few
D gene: NA
V gene: TRBV11-3
J gene: TRBJ2-7

CDR3 protein: CASSQYSGGSTDTQYF
CDR3 DNA: TGTGCCAGCAGCCAATATAGCGGGGGAAGCACAGATACGCAGTATTTT
clone size: NA
D gene: TRBD2
V gene: TRBV4-2
J gene: TRBJ2-3

CDR3 protein: CASSPGRAAEQFF
CDR3 DNA: TGTGCCAGCAGCCCGGGACGTGCCGCTGAGCAGTTCTTC
clone size: NA
D gene: NA
V gene: TRBV7-6
J gene: TRBJ2-1

CDR3 protein: CASREQGGIYGYTF
CDR3 DNA: TGTGCCAGCAGAGAACAGGGGGGTATCTATGGCTACACCTTC
clone size: NA
D gene: TRBD1
V gene: TRBV2
J gene: TRBJ1-2

CDR3 protein: CASNLSGTTYNEQFF
CDR3 DNA: TGTGCCAGCAACCTAAGCGGGACCACCTACAATGAGCAGTTCTTC
clone size: NA
D gene: TRBD2
V gene: TRBV6-5
J gene: TRBJ2-1

CDR3 protein: CASSLTELAYEQYF
CDR3 DNA: TGCGCCAGCAGCTTAACAGAGCTCGCCTACGAGCAGTACTTC
clone size: few
D gene: NA
V gene: TRBV5-1
J gene: TRBJ2-7

CDR3 protein: CSVEDYRSSYNEQFF
CDR3 DNA: TGCAGCGTTGAAGATTACAGGTCGTCCTACAATGAGCAGTTCTTC
clone size: NA
D gene: NA
V gene: TRBV29-1
J gene: TRBJ2-1

CDR3 protein: CASSVVPWGQDEQYF
CDR3 DNA: TGTGCCAGCAGCGTAGTTCCGTGGGGTCAGGACGAGCAGTACTTC
clone size: NA
D gene: NA
V gene: TRBV9
J gene: TRBJ2-7

CDR3 protein: CASSQAGTGGEKLFF
CDR3 DNA: TGCGCCAGCAGCCAAGCCGGGACAGGGGGTGAAAAACTGTTTTTT
clone size: few
D gene: TRBD1
V gene: TRBV5-1
J gene: TRBJ1-4

CDR3 protein: CASSGTTSSTDTQYF
CDR3 DNA: TGTGCCAGCAGTGGGACTACCTCTAGCACAGATACGCAGTATTTT
clone size: NA
D gene: NA
V gene: TRBV2
J gene: TRBJ2-3

CDR3 protein: CASSHLREAFSYEQYF
CDR3 DNA: TGTGCCAGCAGCCATCTGCGGGAGGCCTTCTCCTACGAGCAGTACTTC
clone size: NA
D gene: TRBD2
V gene: TRBV6-6
J gene: TRBJ2-7

CDR3 protein: CASADSSYEQYF
CDR3 DNA: TGCGCCAGCGCGGACAGTTCCTACGAGCAGTACTTC
clone size: NA
D gene: NA
V gene: TRBV5-1
J gene: TRBJ2-7

CDR3 protein: CASRETSGSYTQYF
CDR3 DNA: TGTGCCAGCAGGGAGACTAGCGGGAGTTATACGCAGTATTTT
clone size: NA
D gene: TRBD2
V gene: TRBV2
J gene: TRBJ2-3

CDR3 protein: CSFYGGGDGDTQYF
CDR3 DNA: TGCAGTTTCTACGGAGGGGGAGACGGAGATACGCAGTATTTT
clone size: NA
D gene: NA
V gene: TRBV20-1
J gene: TRBJ2-3

CDR3 protein: CASSQGQGDYEQYF
CDR3 DNA: TGTGCCAGCAGCCAGGGACAGGGCGACTACGAGCAGTACTTC
clone size: NA
D gene: TRBD1
V gene: TRBV4-2
J gene: TRBJ2-7

CDR3 protein: CASSLDFSGEQFF
CDR3 DNA: TGTGCCAGCAGCTTAGATTTTAGTGGTGAGCAGTTCTTC
clone size: NA
D gene: NA
V gene: TRBV11-3
J gene: TRBJ2-1

CDR3 protein: CASSYMDLGGANVLTF
CDR3 DNA: TGTGCCAGCAGTTACATGGATCTAGGTGGGGCCAACGTCCTGACTTTC
clone size: many
D gene: NA
V gene: TRBV6-5
J gene: TRBJ2-6

CDR3 protein: CASSAGTGVYEQYF
CDR3 DNA: TGTGCCAGCAGTGCGGGGACAGGGGTCTACGAGCAGTACTTC
clone size: NA
D gene: TRBD1
V gene: TRBV2
J gene: TRBJ2-7

CDR3 protein: CASSLAMASRSYNEQFF
CDR3 DNA: TGTGCCAGCAGCTTAGCAATGGCGAGCAGATCCTACAATGAGCAGTTCTTC
clone size: many
D gene: NA
V gene: TRBV7-2
J gene: TRBJ2-1

CDR3 protein: CSAPARLAGGGTDTQYF
CDR3 DNA: TGCAGTGCCCCGGCGCGGCTAGCGGGGGGAGGGACAGATACGCAGTATTTT
clone size: once
D gene: TRBD2
V gene: TRBV20-1
J gene: TRBJ2-3

CDR3 protein: CASSQEWAGYEQFF
CDR3 DNA: TGTGCCAGCAGCCAAGAGTGGGCAGGCTATGAGCAGTTCTTC
clone size: once
D gene: NA
V gene: TRBV14
J gene: TRBJ2-1

CDR3 protein: CASSPRTGLTNYGYTF
CDR3 DNA: TGTGCCAGCAGCCCCCGGACAGGGCTAACTAACTATGGCTACACCTTC
clone size: NA
D gene: TRBD1
V gene: TRBV7-2
J gene: TRBJ1-2

CDR3 protein: CASSRAGDTQYF
CDR3 DNA: TGTGCCAGCAGCCGAGCGGGAGATACGCAGTATTTT
clone size: few
D gene: NA
V gene: TRBV11-2
J gene: TRBJ2-3

CDR3 protein: CASSPRTRLGDEQFF
CDR3 DNA: TGTGCCAGCAGCCCCAGGACTCGACTGGGGGATGAGCAGTTCTTC
clone size: few
D gene: NA
V gene: TRBV7-2
J gene: TRBJ2-1

CDR3 protein: CASSPTRDYEQYF
CDR3 DNA: TGTGCCAGCAGTCCGACTAGAGACTACGAGCAGTACTTC
clone size: once
D gene: NA
V gene: TRBV27
J gene: TRBJ2-7

CDR3 protein: CASSSLWTSGSISEQFF
CDR3 DNA: TGTGCCAGCAGTTCTCTCTGGACTAGCGGGAGTATCAGTGAGCAGTTCTTC
clone size: NA
D gene: TRBD2
V gene: TRBV6-5
J gene: TRBJ2-1

CDR3 protein: CASSQALTGFEQYF
CDR3 DNA: TGCGCCAGCAGCCAAGCCCTGACAGGGTTCGAGCAGTACTTC
clone size: few
D gene: TRBD1
V gene: TRBV4-3
J gene: TRBJ2-7

CDR3 protein: CASSLGAGPYNEQFF
CDR3 DNA: TGTGCCAGCAGTTTGGGGGCCGGGCCTTACAATGAGCAGTTCTTC
clone size: NA
D gene: NA
V gene: TRBV27
J gene: TRBJ2-1

CDR3 protein: CASSEAQGRLETQYF
CDR3 DNA: TGTGCCAGCAGTGAAGCTCAGGGACGGTTAGAGACCCAGTACTTC
clone size: NA
D gene: NA
V gene: TRBV6-1
J gene: TRBJ2-5

CDR3 protein: CAWSVGGTYEQYF
CDR3 DNA: TGTGCCTGGAGCGTAGGGGGGACCTACGAGCAGTACTTC
clone size: NA
D gene: NA
V gene: TRBV30
J gene: TRBJ2-7

CDR3 protein: CASSPTSDLGLNTQYF
CDR3 DNA: TGTGCCAGCAGCCCTACCAGTGACCTCGGACTAAATACGCAGTATTTT
clone size: once
D gene: NA
V gene: TRBV4-2
J gene: TRBJ2-3

CDR3 protein: CSARDKRGPYEQYF
CDR3 DNA: TGCAGTGCTAGAGATAAAAGGGGGCCCTACGAGCAGTACTTC
clone size: few
D gene: TRBD1
V gene: TRBV20-1
J gene: TRBJ2-7

CDR3 protein: CASSSWTPGHEQYF
CDR3 DNA: TGTGCCAGCAGCTCTTGGACCCCCGGGCACGAGCAGTACTTC
clone size: NA
D gene: NA
V gene: TRBV5-6
J gene: TRBJ2-7

CDR3 protein: CASSYCGTANEKLFF
CDR3 DNA: TGTGCCAGCAGTTACTGCGGGACAGCTAATGAAAAACTGTTTTTT
clone size: NA
D gene: TRBD1
V gene: TRBV6-5
J gene: TRBJ1-4

CDR3 protein: CASSLTQGASRIEQYF
CDR3 DNA: TGTGCCAGCAGCTTAACCCAGGGGGCTAGCAGGATCGAGCAGTACTTC
clone size: NA
D gene: TRBD1
V gene: TRBV7-8
J gene: TRBJ2-7

CDR3 protein: CASSAWTSNQPQHF
CDR3 DNA: TGTGCCAGCAGTGCATGGACTAGCAATCAGCCCCAGCATTTT
clone size: few
D gene: NA
V gene: TRBV2
J gene: TRBJ1-5

CDR3 protein: CASSPGTGRETQYF
CDR3 DNA: TGTGCCAGCTCACCAGGGACAGGGCGAGAGACCCAGTACTTC
clone size: NA
D gene: TRBD1
V gene: TRBV18
J gene: TRBJ2-5

CDR3 protein: CASSWGGSGDTQYF
CDR3 DNA: TGTGCCAGCAGTTGGGGCGGGAGCGGAGATACGCAGTATTTT
clone size: NA
D gene: TRBD2
V gene: TRBV12-3/TRBV12-4
J gene: TRBJ2-3

CDR3 protein: CASSSNLAGEFGEQFF
CDR3 DNA: TGTGCCAGCAGTTCCAATCTAGCGGGAGAGTTTGGTGAGCAGTTCTTC
clone size: NA
D gene: TRBD2
V gene: TRBV28
J gene: TRBJ2-1

CDR3 protein: CASSEPGDEETQYF
CDR3 DNA: TGTGCCAGCAGTGAGCCAGGGGACGAAGAGACCCAGTACTTC
clone size: NA
D gene: NA
V gene: TRBV2
J gene: TRBJ2-5

CDR3 protein: CSARDDGTGNSPLHF
CDR3 DNA: TGCAGTGCTAGAGATGACGGGACAGGGAATTCACCCCTCCACTTT
clone size: NA
D gene: TRBD1
V gene: TRBV20-1
J gene: TRBJ1-6

CDR3 protein: CASSPPGMNTEAFF
CDR3 DNA: TGTGCCAGCAGTCCACCGGGGATGAACACTGAAGCTTTCTTT
clone size: NA
D gene: NA
V gene: TRBV28
J gene: TRBJ1-1

CDR3 protein: CASVQETSTDTQYF
CDR3 DNA: TGTGCCAGTGTACAGGAGACTTCCACAGATACGCAGTATTTT
clone size: NA
D gene: NA
V gene: TRBV12-3/TRBV12-4
J gene: TRBJ2-3